This T cell receptor (beta chain) originates from a study of blood T cell repertoires in COVID-19. Study-wide background: T cells, B-cell-depleted T cells, or PBMCs provided the cDNA or gDNA that served as material.

Trimming took 1 base from V and 4 from J; bases not matched to a gene: 4. This CDR3 has 16 residues. Germline lookup yields CDR1 LGHNA and CDR2 YSLEER. The method was immunoSEQ multiplex PCR; TCRdb's version includes in-frame clones alone and lacks a portion of them. There are around 200,000 clones in the sample; roughly 80% occur only once, and over 9.5% lies in the top ten. The TCR originated in a woman aged 80 or over with acute or convalescent COVID-19. V usage is TRBV4-3 and J usage is TRBJ1-1, with 12 bases lining up with TRBD1. The specimen sequenced was peripheral blood. The CDR3 nucleotides read TGCGCCAGCAGCCAAGGGGACAGGGGGCTGCTCACTGAAGCTTTCTTT. Translated, it gives CASSQGDRGLLTEAFF.